This TCR beta chain was profiled in a study of cytotoxic CD8 clonotypes in ibrutinib-treated CLL (dated by TCRdb to about 2021). About the study as a whole: In this cohort, about 16 patients were treatment-naive and more than 9 were relapsed/refractory, while about 18 had unmutated IGHV. Samples averaged 255,043 productive templates and some 96,000 productive rearrangements. Partial responses were observed in 24 patients and complete responses in 2; after a median follow-up of about 69 months, remission was maintained in approximately 15 patients and progression was observed in approximately 12. Cryopreserved peripheral blood mononuclear cells were collected at three points: before therapy, at response, and at either sustained remission or disease progression. Of the 85 to 95 participants in the trial, approximately 25 had longitudinal samples available. Every remission and progressive disease sample was obtained while ibrutinib was still being received by the patients. Response samples were obtained after a median of around 11 months of treatment, with a range of roughly 6 to 40 months.

A note on this clone: This clone's antigen is unknown. Nothing much larger sits one base from this clone, and base qualities are not available.

The goal of deep resolution MiSeq sequencing was a depth between 1 in 1 million and 1 in 200,000 T cells, and coverage averaged 10x per clonotype. The immunoSEQ hsTCRB Kit was used to generate TCR beta libraries. The paper's processing steps were these. ImmunoSEQ Data Assistant and ImmunoSEQ Analyzer were used for data analysis, and V, D and J genes were assigned according to IMGT definitions. Clonality was computed as one minus normalized Shannon entropy of productive rearrangement frequencies, ranging from 0 to 1. Public clonotype analysis was restricted to overrepresented clonotypes comprising at least 0.05% of each patient's repertoire. About twelve repertoires from age-matched healthy donors, obtained from immuneACCESS, served as clonality controls. TCRdb re-hosts the immuneACCESS table, in-frame sequences only. Its copies lack some clones; in the studies checked, an unresolved V gene accounts for under half of them, and the cause for the rest is not known. The V and J calls and clone size come from that table; D and trimming were worked out from the DNA. Recorded for this sample are approximately 130,000 clones; under 90% of them occurred a single time. The ten largest clones represent about 3.3% of the sample.

The label giving this sample's time point can be read as: approximately 2 years on ibrutinib. Around 2 micrograms of genomic DNA were extracted from cryopreserved PBMCs for TCR beta library preparation. Longitudinal blood samples from CLL patients receiving ibrutinib monotherapy were subjected to high-throughput TCR beta sequencing. The patients took part in an open-label, single-center phase 2 trial of ibrutinib monotherapy. From its cysteine to its phenylalanine, the CDR3 spans 16 amino acids. Solely the CDR3 DNA is kept, with 48 bases framed from the first base. The germline V gene (reference sequence) supplies CDR1 LNHNV and CDR2 YYDKDF. Here V drops 8 bases and J drops 8 bases, and the junction holds 14 bases not matched to any gene. Results the study describes overall, beyond this receptor: An increase in clonality was observed at ibrutinib response, with clonality remaining stable during sustained remission and falling back toward baseline at progression. Public clonotypes were found to be uncommon and were observed to contract or remain stable during treatment; the increase in clonality was shown to reflect expansion of private clonotypes at ibrutinib response. Sampling times were not matched between sustained-remission and progressing patients, and lymph node repertoires were not studied. Baseline clonality exceeded that of age-matched healthy donors and correlated strongly with circulating CD8+ T-cell counts.

This sequence originates from a human donor with chronic lymphocytic leukemia. Sequencing used PBMCs, obtained after 24 months of ibrutinib treatment. The chain employs TRBV15 and TRBJ2-1, with 11 central nucleotides matching TRBD1. The nucleotide sequence is given as TGTGCCACCCTTAAAAATGGACAGGGGGCTATTGATGAGCAGTTCTTC. The resulting protein is CATLKNGQGAIDEQFF.